This TCR beta chain was obtained from a study of blood T cell repertoires in COVID-19. Study summary: T cells, B-cell-depleted T cells, or PBMCs supplied cDNA or gDNA.

Here immunoSEQ multiplex PCR was the method, and the copy in TCRdb shows in-frame clones only, minus some. The sample shows some 180,000 clones, 80% to 85% of them seen only once. In germline, CDR1 is LGHDT, CDR2 YNNKEL (reference sequence). Trimming took 4 bases from V and 1 from J, leaving 7 bases between them. The CDR3 has 13 residues. Material: peripheral blood. The receptor's source is a man aged 65-85 years with active or convalescent COVID-19. The chain joins TRBV3-1 (or the pseudogene TRBV3-2) to TRBJ1-1; D remains unclear. CDR3 residues: CASSRGGNTEAFF. The CDR3, as DNA: TGTGCCAGCAGCCGAGGAGGGAACACTGAAGCTTTCTTT.